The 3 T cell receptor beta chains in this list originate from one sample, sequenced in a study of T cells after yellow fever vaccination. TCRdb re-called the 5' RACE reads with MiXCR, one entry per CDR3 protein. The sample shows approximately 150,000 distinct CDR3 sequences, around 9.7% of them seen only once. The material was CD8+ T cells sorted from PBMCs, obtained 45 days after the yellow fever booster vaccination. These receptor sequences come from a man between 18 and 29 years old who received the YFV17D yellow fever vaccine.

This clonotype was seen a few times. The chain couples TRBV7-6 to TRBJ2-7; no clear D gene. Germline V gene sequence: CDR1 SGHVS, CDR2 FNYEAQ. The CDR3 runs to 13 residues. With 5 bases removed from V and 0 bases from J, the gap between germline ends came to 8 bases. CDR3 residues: CASSARSSYEQYF. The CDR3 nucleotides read TGTGCCAGCAGCGCGCGGAGCTCCTACGAGCAGTACTTC.

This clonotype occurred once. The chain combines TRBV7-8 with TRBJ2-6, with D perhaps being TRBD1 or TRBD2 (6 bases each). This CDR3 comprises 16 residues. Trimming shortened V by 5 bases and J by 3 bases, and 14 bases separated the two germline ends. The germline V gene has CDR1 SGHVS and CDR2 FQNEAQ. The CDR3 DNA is TGTGCCAGCAGCGACCCCGGGGGCTATGGGGCCAACGTCCTGACTTTC. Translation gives CASSDPGGYGANVLTF.

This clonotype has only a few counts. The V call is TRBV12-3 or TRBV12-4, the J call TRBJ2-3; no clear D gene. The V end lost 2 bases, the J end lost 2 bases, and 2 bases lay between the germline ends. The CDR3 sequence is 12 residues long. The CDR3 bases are TGTGCCAGCAGTTTACACACAGATACGCAGTATTTT. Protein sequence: CASSLHTDTQYF.